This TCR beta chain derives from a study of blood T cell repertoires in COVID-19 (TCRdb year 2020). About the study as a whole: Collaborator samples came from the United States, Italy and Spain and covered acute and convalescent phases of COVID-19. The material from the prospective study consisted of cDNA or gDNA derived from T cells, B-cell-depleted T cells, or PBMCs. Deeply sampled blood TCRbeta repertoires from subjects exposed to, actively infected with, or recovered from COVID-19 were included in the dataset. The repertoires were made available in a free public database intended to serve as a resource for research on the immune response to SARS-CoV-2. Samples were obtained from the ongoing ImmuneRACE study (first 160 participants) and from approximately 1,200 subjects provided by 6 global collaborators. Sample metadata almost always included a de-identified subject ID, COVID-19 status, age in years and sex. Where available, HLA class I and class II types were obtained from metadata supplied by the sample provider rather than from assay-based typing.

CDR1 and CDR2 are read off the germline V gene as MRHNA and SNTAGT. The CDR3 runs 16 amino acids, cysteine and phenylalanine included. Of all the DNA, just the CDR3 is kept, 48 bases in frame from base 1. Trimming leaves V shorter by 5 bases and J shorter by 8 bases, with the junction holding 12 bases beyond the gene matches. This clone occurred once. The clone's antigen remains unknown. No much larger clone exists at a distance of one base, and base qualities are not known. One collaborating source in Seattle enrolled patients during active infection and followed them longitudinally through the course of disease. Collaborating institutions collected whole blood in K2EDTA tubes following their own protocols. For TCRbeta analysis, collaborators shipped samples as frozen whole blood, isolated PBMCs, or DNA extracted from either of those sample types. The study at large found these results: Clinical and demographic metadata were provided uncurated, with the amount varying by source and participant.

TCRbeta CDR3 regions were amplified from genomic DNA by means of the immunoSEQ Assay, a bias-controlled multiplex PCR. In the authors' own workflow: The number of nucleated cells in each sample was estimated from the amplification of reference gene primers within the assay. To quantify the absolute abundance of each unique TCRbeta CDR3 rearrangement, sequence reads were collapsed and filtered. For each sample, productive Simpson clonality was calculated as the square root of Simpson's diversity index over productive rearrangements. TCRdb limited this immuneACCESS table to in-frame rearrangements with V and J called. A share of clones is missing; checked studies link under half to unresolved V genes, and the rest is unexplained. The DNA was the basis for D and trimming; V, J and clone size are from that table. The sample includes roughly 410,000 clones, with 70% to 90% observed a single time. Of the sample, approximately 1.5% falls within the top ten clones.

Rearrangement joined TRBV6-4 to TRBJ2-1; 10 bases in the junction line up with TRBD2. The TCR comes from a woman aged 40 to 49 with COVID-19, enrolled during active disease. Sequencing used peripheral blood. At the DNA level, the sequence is TGTGCCAGCAGTCGAAGCGGGGGGGCCGGACTGGATGAGCAGTTCTTC. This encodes CASSRSGGAGLDEQFF.